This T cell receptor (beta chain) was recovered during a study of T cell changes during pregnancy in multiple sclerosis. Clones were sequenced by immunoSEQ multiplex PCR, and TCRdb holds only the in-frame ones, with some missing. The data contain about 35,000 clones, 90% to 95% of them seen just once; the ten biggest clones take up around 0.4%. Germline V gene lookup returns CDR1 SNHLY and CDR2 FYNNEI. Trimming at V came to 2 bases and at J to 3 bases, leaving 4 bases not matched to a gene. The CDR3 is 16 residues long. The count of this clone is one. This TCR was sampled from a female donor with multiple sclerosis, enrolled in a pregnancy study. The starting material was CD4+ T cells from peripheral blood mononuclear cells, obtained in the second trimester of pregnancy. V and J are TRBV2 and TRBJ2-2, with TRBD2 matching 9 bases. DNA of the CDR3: TGTGCCAGCAGTGAAATAGCTAGCGGGGACACCGGGGAGCTGTTTTTT. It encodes CASSEIASGDTGELFF.